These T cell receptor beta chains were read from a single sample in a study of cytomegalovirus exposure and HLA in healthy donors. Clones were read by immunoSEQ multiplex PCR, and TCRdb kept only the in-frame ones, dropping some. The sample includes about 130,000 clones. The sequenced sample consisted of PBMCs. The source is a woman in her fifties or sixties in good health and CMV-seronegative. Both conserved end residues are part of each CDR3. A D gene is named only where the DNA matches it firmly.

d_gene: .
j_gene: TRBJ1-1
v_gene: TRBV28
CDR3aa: CASSFGSGISVAFF

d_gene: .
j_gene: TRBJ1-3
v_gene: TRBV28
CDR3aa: CASSPLGEQSGNTIYF

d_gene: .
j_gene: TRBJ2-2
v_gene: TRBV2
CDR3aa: CASIAGPGELFF

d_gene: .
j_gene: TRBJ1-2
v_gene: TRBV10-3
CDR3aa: CAISGNARGGYTF

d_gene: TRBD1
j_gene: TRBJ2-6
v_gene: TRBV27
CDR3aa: CASSLDPGQTSTGANVLTF

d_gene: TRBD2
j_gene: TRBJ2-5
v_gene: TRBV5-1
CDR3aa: CASSLLAGGTQYF

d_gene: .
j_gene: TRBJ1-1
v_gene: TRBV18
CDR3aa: CASSPIEWGLTNTEAFF

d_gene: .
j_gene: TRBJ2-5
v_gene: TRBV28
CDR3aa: CASSLPLGQETQYF

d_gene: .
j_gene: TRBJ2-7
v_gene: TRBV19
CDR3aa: CASNTGISYEQYF

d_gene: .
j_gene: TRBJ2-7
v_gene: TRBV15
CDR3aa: CATSRDPSYEQYF

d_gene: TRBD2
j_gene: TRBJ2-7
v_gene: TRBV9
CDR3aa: CASSVAPLAGASEQYF

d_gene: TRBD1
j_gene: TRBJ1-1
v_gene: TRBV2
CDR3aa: CASIRQGATEAFF

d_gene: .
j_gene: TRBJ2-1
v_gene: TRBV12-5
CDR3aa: CASGLAGTPWQFF

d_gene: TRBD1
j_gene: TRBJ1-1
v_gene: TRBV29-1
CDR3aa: CSVEPLEGAREAFF

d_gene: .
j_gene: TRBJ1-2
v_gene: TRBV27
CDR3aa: CASSLQGGIYGYTF

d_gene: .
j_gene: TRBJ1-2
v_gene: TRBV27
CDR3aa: CASGRGGRIDGYTF

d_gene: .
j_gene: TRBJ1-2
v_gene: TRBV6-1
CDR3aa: CASSEAGGTGWGYTF

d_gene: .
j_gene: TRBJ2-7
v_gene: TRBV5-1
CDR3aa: CASSLTSPTYEQYF

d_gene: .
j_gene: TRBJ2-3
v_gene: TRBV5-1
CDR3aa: CASSPGHPTGTDTQYF

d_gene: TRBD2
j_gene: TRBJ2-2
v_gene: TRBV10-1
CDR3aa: CASSPGPSGGELFF

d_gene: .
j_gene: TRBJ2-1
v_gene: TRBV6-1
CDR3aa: CASRRQGGDEQFF

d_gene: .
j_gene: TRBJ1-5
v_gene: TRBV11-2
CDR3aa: CASSFSQPNQPQHF